This passage covers 19 T cell receptor beta chains from one sample sequenced in a study of T cells in localized non-small cell lung cancer. This table comes from immunoSEQ multiplex PCR, and its TCRdb copy is limited to in-frame clones, with some not included. The table shows 30,000 to 40,000 clones, with roughly four fifths occurring only once. Material: peripheral blood, obtained before any cancer treatment. These receptors were collected from a male donor older than 55 with stage III squamous cell lung carcinoma.

This chain links TRBV7-2 with TRBJ1-5; D not certain. V shed 0 bases and J shed 7 bases, with 7 bases lying between them. The CDR3 extends over 13 amino acids. CDR1 and CDR2 (germline): SGHTA, FQGNSA. DNA of the CDR3: TGTGCCAGCAGCTTAGCCGAGGGCCAGCCCCAGCATTTT. This gives the protein CASSLAEGQPQHF.

This clone appeared a single time. This chain links TRBV5-1 with TRBJ1-6, with D unresolved. Germline loops: CDR1 SGHRS, CDR2 YFSETQ. The CDR3 sequence is 16 residues long. The ends were cut back, 4 bases at V and 10 bases at J, with 21 bases in the middle. This chain's CDR3 is CASSPGRLLLSSPLHF. The CDR3 DNA sequence: TGCGCCAGCAGCCCCGGGCGGCTCCTATTATCCTCACCCCTCCACTTT.

The rearrangement links TRBV27 to TRBJ2-5; TRBD1 or TRBD2 may be the D gene (5 bases each). Germline loops: CDR1 MNHEY, CDR2 SMNVEV (reference sequence). This CDR3 spans 16 amino acids. Trimming shortened V by 7 bases and J by 2 bases, and 20 bases separated the two germline ends. CDR3 region: CASTPRGQLIQETQYF. The CDR3 DNA is TGTGCCAGCACTCCCCGGGGCCAATTAATTCAAGAGACCCAGTACTTC.

The chain combines TRBV30 with TRBJ1-1; weak D call: TRBD1 (5 bases). Germline V CDR1 and CDR2: GTSNPN, SVGIG (reference sequence). The CDR3 extends over 16 amino acids. V was shortened by 3 bases and J by 0 bases, with 17 bases between the two germline ends. The CDR3, as DNA: TGTGCCTGGAGGGTGACGGGACGAAGTATGAACACTGAAGCTTTCTTT. Its protein product is CAWRVTGRSMNTEAFF.

Concerning this clone itself: Other DNA sequences in this sample translate to the same CDR3. The rearrangement uses TRBV18 and TRBJ1-2; D not certain. Germline loops: CDR1 KGHSH, CDR2 LQKENI. Trimming cost V 1 base and J 0 bases, with 9 bases left between them. The CDR3 runs to 15 residues. The CDR3 DNA is TGTGCCAGCTCACCACGTCCCCCACCTAACTATGGCTACACCTTC. Its translation is CASSPRPPPNYGYTF.

The J gene is TRBJ1-5, the V gene TRBV29-1, with 10 bases fitting TRBD1. The germline V gene encodes CDR1 SQVTM and CDR2 ANQGSEA. Germline trimming cut 7 bases from V and 3 bases from J; bases unmatched to any gene: 6. The CDR3 is 14 residues long. The DNA for the CDR3 is TGCAGCGCCGGGACAGGGGCGATCAATCAGCCCCAGCATTTT. Its translation: CSAGTGAINQPQHF.

This chain joins TRBV27 and TRBJ1-5, with a possible D match to TRBD1 (5 bases). This CDR3 contains 15 residues. Germline CDR1 MNHEY, CDR2 SMNVEV (reference sequence). With 3 bases removed from V and 6 bases from J, the gap between germline ends came to 15 bases. For the CDR3, the DNA is TGTGCCAGCAGTTTCCCGGGCCCTGGGACTCAGCCCCAGCATTTT. This translates into CASSFPGPGTQPQHF.

By share of the sample, this clone is medium-sized. The chain combines TRBV7-8 with TRBJ2-7; D is possibly TRBD2 (6 bases). The CDR3 covers 15 residues. The V end was cut by 3 bases, the J end by 0 bases, with 12 bases between. Germline V CDR1 and CDR2: SGHVS, FQNEAQ. Here the CDR3 DNA reads TGTGCCAGCAGCTTCAGGACTAACCCCTCCTACGAGCAGTACTTC. Translating it yields CASSFRTNPSYEQYF.

The V call is TRBV5-1, the J call TRBJ1-1; D remains ambiguous. In germline, CDR1 is SGHRS, CDR2 YFSETQ. The CDR3 has 14 amino acids. V dropped 0 bases and J dropped 4 bases, with 10 bases sitting between them. The CDR3 reads CASSLALGPTEAFF. The CDR3 region has the DNA TGCGCCAGCAGCTTGGCCCTGGGCCCCACTGAAGCTTTCTTT.

This rearrangement joins TRBV7-9 to TRBJ1-1; D is possibly TRBD1 (6 bases). Germline V gene sequence: CDR1 SEHNR, CDR2 FQNEAQ (reference sequence). CDR3 length: 15 residues. Trimming pared 0 bases from V and 7 bases from J, leaving 15 bases between. The CDR3, as DNA: TGTGCCAGCAGCTTAGCGGGACACGACGGTGGTGAAGCTTTCTTT. This translates into CASSLAGHDGGEAFF.

V and J are TRBV14 and TRBJ2-5; perhaps TRBD2 as D (8 bases). The CDR3 is 15 amino acids. Trimming took off 1 base at V and 6 bases at J, with 15 bases between the two ends. Germline CDR1 reads SGHDN; CDR2 reads FVKESK. The CDR3 DNA reads as TGTGCCAGCAGCCAAGGACAGGGCGGGAGGAAGACCCAGTACTTC. Its protein is CASSQGQGGRKTQYF.

This rearrangement joins TRBV28 to TRBJ2-1; possibly TRBD2 for D (7 bases). V was shortened by 10 bases and J by 8 bases, with 18 bases between the two germline ends. The germline V gene has CDR1 MDHEN and CDR2 SYDVKM. This CDR3 spans 13 amino acids. In DNA, the CDR3 is TGTGCCATCACCTCCGGGGGGCTCTATGAGCAGTTCTTC. Amino acid sequence: CAITSGGLYEQFF.

The J gene is TRBJ1-2, the V gene TRBV18, with 7 positions matching TRBD1. J gave up 5 bases and V 0 bases, and 12 bases lay outside the gene matches. This CDR3 region has 17 residues. Germline V CDR1 and CDR2: KGHSH, LQKENI. In DNA, the CDR3 is TGTGCCAGCTCACCACCCATTTCACAGGGGATTGGTTATGGCTACACCTTC. Encoded protein: CASSPPISQGIGYGYTF.

This rearrangement joins TRBV19 to TRBJ2-6, with D hard to call. Deletions cut 3 bases from V and 2 bases from J, with 8 bases between. In germline, CDR1 is LNHDA, CDR2 SQIVND (reference sequence). CDR3 length: 15 residues. The CDR3, as DNA: TGTGCCAGTAGTATGGACGGCCCTGGGGCCAACGTCCTGACTTTC. This codes for CASSMDGPGANVLTF.

This chain joins TRBV2 and TRBJ2-2; D uncertain. Trimming stripped 6 bases from V and 0 bases from J, with 5 bases between. This CDR3 is built from 13 residues. The germline CDR1 and CDR2 sequences are SNHLY and FYNNEI. Here the CDR3 reads CASSQTNTGELFF. The CDR3 region has the DNA TGTGCCAGCAGCCAGACGAACACCGGGGAGCTGTTTTTT.

This clone showed up just a few times. This chain joins TRBV6-5 and TRBJ1-2; D remains unclear. This CDR3 is built from 13 residues. Germline V gene lookup returns CDR1 MNHEY and CDR2 SVGAGI. Deletions cut 6 bases from V and 3 bases from J, with 11 bases between. Written as DNA, the CDR3 is TGTGCCAGCAGAGACCCCGTGGACTATGGCTACACCTTC. Its translation: CASRDPVDYGYTF.

The CDR3 sequence is CSANRDEKLFF. The CDR3 region has the DNA TGCAGTGCGAACAGGGATGAAAAACTGTTTTTT. The V gene is TRBV20-1, the J gene TRBJ1-4; the D gene is possibly TRBD1 (6 bases). CDR3 size: 11 residues. With 6 bases removed from V and 6 bases from J, the gap between germline ends came to 8 bases. From germline, CDR1 is DFQATT and CDR2 SNEGSKA (reference sequence).

The gene calls are TRBV5-1 and TRBJ2-7, with TRBD1 as a possible D gene (5 bases). V lost 0 bases to trimming and J lost 5 bases, with 6 bases between them. CDR3 length: 12 residues. From germline, CDR1 is SGHRS and CDR2 YFSETQ. CDR3 DNA: TGCGCCAGCAGCTTGGGACAGCACGAGCAGTACTTC. This codes for CASSLGQHEQYF.

The CDR3 sequence is CASSPEGGRTGELFF. The CDR3 DNA sequence: TGCGCCAGCAGCCCCGAAGGAGGGCGGACCGGGGAGCTGTTTTTT. This chain uses TRBV4-1 with TRBJ2-2, with D tentatively TRBD2 (6 bases). The CDR3 is 15 amino acids. V was shortened by 4 bases and J by 5 bases, with 14 bases between the two germline ends. Germline CDR1 reads MGHRA; CDR2 reads YSYEKL.